This T cell receptor (beta chain) is from a study of T-cell memory formation after mild COVID-19 (dated by TCRdb to the early 2020s). For the study in its entirety: TCR sequence clusters from the two donors were found to be largely donor specific. In a couple of donors, T-cell clones that expanded and contracted after mild COVID-19 were tracked by sequencing TCRalpha and TCRbeta repertoires over time. The cohort comprised two young, previously healthy adult volunteers, one female and one male.

Results the study describes overall, beyond this receptor: Only a couple of mild cases were covered in the study, and larger cohorts including severe cases with pre-infection samples were considered necessary. From day 15 to 85, contracting clones showed balanced CD4/CD8 phenotypes, whereas a second wave of clones that expanded from day 15 to 37 leaned towards CD4+. Some responding clones were found in pre-infection memory, which suggests that pre-existing cross-reactive memory T cells took part in the SARS-CoV-2 response. Contracting CD4+ clones were found mainly in CM and EM memory subsets, while CD8+ clones were enriched in EMRA. Whether the second-wave clones peaking on day 37 were SARS-CoV-2 specific was not confirmed.

PBMCs were isolated by Ficoll-Paque density gradient centrifugation. TCRdb records Illumina NovaSeq 6000 as the sequencer. Using 5'RACE with constant-segment primers, TCRalpha and TCRbeta cDNA libraries were constructed, with sample barcodes and unique molecular identifiers added in the process. RNA was extracted from every sample with Trizol reagent. Libraries were amplified in two PCR steps, with a second sample barcode and Illumina TruSeq adapters added in the second step. The libraries were sequenced on an Illumina NovaSeq using 2 x 150 bp paired-end reads. The published analysis was carried out like this. Reads were demultiplexed and collapsed into UMI-guided consensus sequences with migec v1.2.7. Using mixcr v2.1.11, UMI consensuses were aligned to TRA and TRB V and J templates and then assembled into clonotypes. Expanded or contracted clonotypes were those called significant by both edgeR and NoisET, with noise models trained on biological replicates. edgeR calls used a false discovery rate-adjusted p below 0.01 and a log2 fold-change threshold of 1. PCA with hierarchical clustering of max-normalized trajectories of the 1000 most abundant clonotypes was used as exploratory dynamics analysis. Separately sequenced CD4+ and CD8+ repertoires were used to assign a CD4 or CD8 phenotype to each responding clone. The public reads were quality trimmed at Q25 with fastp and then assembled into clones with MiXCR by TCRdb, keeping productive beta chains. Each record represents a unique CDR3 protein, reported with the most common genes and DNA among its rows. These V and J calls derive from TCRdb rather than the authors' analysis. In this sample the table shows approximately 290,000 distinct CDR3 sequences, 15% to 20% of which occur a single time. The ten most abundant clones make up roughly 23% of the sample.

About this clonotype itself: No antigen is known for it. No base qualities exist here, and no much larger clone lies one base off it.

Inclusive of the bounding cysteine and phenylalanine, the CDR3 is 15 residues long. The kept DNA is CDR3 alone, 45 bases in frame from the first base. V has 8 bases trimmed and J has 4 bases trimmed; junction bases matching no gene number 10. As encoded in the germline V gene, CDR1 is LGHNA while CDR2 is YNFKEQ. The sequence came from a man aged 18 to 29 who had mild COVID-19 (a few samples of this study predate the infection). The sample titles of this study are shuffled in the database, so cell type and time point are left out; the donor was told from shared clones. The chain is assembled from TRBV4-2 and TRBJ2-3; the central 9 bases match TRBD1. The sequencing input was PBMCs or a T cell subset sorted from them (not recorded which). The base sequence is TGTGCCAGCTCCCCCGGGGGACAGGGCTCAGATACGCAGTATTTT. Translated, this gives CASSPGGQGSDTQYF.